Below are 5 T cell receptor beta chains sequenced from a single sample in a study of early T cells in non-severe SARS-CoV-2 infection. TCRdb reprocessed the 5' RACE reads with MiXCR, giving one entry per CDR3 protein. The repertoire consists of fewer than 100,000 distinct CDR3 sequences, with over 9% occurring once and the leading ten covering about 4.6%. Material for sequencing was whole blood. These receptors were collected from an adult who was a healthcare worker with PCR-confirmed SARS-CoV-2 infection or an uninfected control (not recorded which).

The sample holds many counts of this clonotype. This rearrangement joins TRBV21-1 to TRBJ1-2; TRBD1, the table's D call, lacks a check against the DNA. TRBV21-1 is flagged as a pseudogene. This CDR3 has 18 residues. Here the CDR3 reads CASSKEGTGGYIQYGYTF. The CDR3 DNA reads TGTGCCAGCAGCAAAGAGGGGACAGGGGGCTATATTCAATATGGCTACACCTTC.

This clonotype occurred many times. The chain is built from TRBV7-2 and TRBJ2-7, with D perhaps TRBD1 or TRBD2 (5 bases each). With 5 bases removed from V and 6 bases from J, the gap between germline ends came to 14 bases. Germline CDR1 reads SGHTA; CDR2 reads FQGNSA. The CDR3 spans 13 residues. As DNA, the CDR3 is TGTGCCAGCAGCGCTACTGGGACCCCCGAGCAGTACTTC. The encoded protein is CASSATGTPEQYF. The full variable domain, completed using reference TRBV7-2 and TRBJ2-7, is GAGVSQSPSNKVTEKGKDVELRCDPISGHTALYWYRQSLGQGLEFLIYFQGNSAPDKSGLPSDRFSAERTGGSVSTLTIQRTQQEDSAVYLCASSATGTPEQYFGPGTRLTVT.

There are many counts of this clonotype. J is TRBJ1-6 and V is TRBV18, with D tentatively TRBD1 (5 bases). With 1 base removed from V and 8 bases from J, the gap between germline ends came to 12 bases. The CDR3 has 15 residues. Germline CDR1 and CDR2: KGHSH and LQKENI. The CDR3 DNA sequence: TGTGCCAGCTCACCACGATCCAAAGGGGATTCACCCCTCCACTTT. Amino acid sequence: CASSPRSKGDSPLHF.

In this sample, this clonotype turned up many times. V and J are TRBV24-1 and TRBJ2-1; D remains ambiguous. V lost 5 bases to trimming and J lost 8 bases, with 18 bases between them. Germline assignment: CDR1 KGHDR and CDR2 SFDVKD. This CDR3 spans 15 amino acids. CDR3 sequence reads: CATSGGSLMSDEQFF. The CDR3 bases are TGTGCCACCAGTGGGGGATCCTTGATGAGTGATGAGCAGTTCTTC.

This clonotype was seen ten or more times. The genes are TRBV9 and TRBJ2-3; TRBD1 matches at 7 bases. Trimming removed 0 bases from V and 6 bases from J; junction bases left unmatched: 7. Germline V gives CDR1 SGDLS, CDR2 YYNGEE. The CDR3 sequence is 15 residues long. As DNA, the CDR3 is TGTGCCAGCAGCGTAGAGACAGGGTTGCGCGATACGCAGTATTTT. Protein product: CASSVETGLRDTQYF.